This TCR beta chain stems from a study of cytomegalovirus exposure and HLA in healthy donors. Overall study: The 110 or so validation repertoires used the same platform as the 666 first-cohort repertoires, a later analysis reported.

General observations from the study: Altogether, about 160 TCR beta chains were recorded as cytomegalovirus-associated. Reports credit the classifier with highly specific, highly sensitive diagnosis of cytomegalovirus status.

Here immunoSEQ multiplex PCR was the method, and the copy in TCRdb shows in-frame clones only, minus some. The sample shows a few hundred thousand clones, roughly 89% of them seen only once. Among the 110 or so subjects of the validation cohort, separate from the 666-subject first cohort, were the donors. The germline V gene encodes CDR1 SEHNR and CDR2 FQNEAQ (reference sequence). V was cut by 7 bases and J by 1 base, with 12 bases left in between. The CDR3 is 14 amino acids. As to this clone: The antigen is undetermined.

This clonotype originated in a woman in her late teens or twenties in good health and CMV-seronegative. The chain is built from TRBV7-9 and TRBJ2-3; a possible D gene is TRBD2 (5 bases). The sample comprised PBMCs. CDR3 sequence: CASTPSGGTDTQYF. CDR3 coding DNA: TGTGCCAGCACCCCATCCGGGGGCACAGATACGCAGTATTTT.